This T cell receptor (beta chain) was sequenced in a study of cytomegalovirus exposure and HLA in healthy donors. General study points: The classifier, whose performance was assessed in both the original and validation cohorts, reportedly diagnosed cytomegalovirus status with high specificity and sensitivity.

Here immunoSEQ multiplex PCR was the method, and the copy in TCRdb shows in-frame clones only, minus some. The sample has about 98,000 clones; roughly 87% are singletons. V shed 5 bases and J 4 bases; nucleotides not matched to a gene: 5. The CDR3 covers 14 residues. The germline V gene has CDR1 MNHEY and CDR2 SVGAGI. Turning to this clone: Its specificity is not known.

The chain couples TRBV6-5 to TRBJ2-1, with 7 bases aligning to TRBD1. The material sequenced was PBMCs. This clonotype was sampled from a man aged 18 to 35 in good health and CMV-seropositive. CDR3 nucleotides: TGTGCCAGCAGTGACAGGGAGAAATACAATGAGCAGTTCTTC. Translation: CASSDREKYNEQFF.